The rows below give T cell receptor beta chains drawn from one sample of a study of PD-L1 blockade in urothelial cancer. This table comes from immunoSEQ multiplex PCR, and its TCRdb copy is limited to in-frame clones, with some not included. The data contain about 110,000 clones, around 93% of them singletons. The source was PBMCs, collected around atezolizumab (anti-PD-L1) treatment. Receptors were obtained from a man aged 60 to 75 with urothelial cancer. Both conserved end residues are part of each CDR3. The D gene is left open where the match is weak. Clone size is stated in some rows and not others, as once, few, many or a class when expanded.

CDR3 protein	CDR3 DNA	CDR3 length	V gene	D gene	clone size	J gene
CASNFGPRGTEAFF	TGTGCCAGCAACTTTGGACCCCGGGGGACTGAAGCTTTCTTT	14	TRBV5-5	-	-	TRBJ1-1
CASSWTGGEQPQHF	TGTGCCAGCAGTTGGACAGGGGGCGAACAGCCCCAGCATTTT	14	TRBV28	TRBD1	-	TRBJ1-5
CASSYNRGGTDTQYF	TGTGCCAGCAGTTACAACAGGGGTGGCACAGATACGCAGTATTTT	15	TRBV6-5	TRBD1	-	TRBJ2-3
CASSYDRGSYEQYF	TGTGCCAGCAGTTATGACAGGGGGAGCTACGAGCAGTACTTC	14	TRBV11-2	TRBD1	-	TRBJ2-7
CASREGIASTDTQYF	TGCGCCAGCAGGGAGGGGATAGCTAGCACAGATACGCAGTATTTT	15	TRBV5-1	-	-	TRBJ2-3
CASSRTGVGAGELFF	TGTGCCAGCAGCCGAACAGGGGTGGGAGCCGGGGAGCTGTTTTTT	15	TRBV5-4	TRBD1	-	TRBJ2-2
CASSIGGVSTEAFF	TGTGCCAGTAGTATAGGGGGGGTTAGCACTGAAGCTTTCTTT	14	TRBV19	-	-	TRBJ1-1
CASSPGTSSYEQYF	TGTGCCAGCAGCCCCGGGACTAGCTCCTACGAGCAGTACTTC	14	TRBV7-9	TRBD2	-	TRBJ2-7
CASSPRGISTDTQYF	TGTGCCAGCAGCCCCCGCGGGATAAGCACAGATACGCAGTATTTT	15	TRBV9	-	-	TRBJ2-3
CASSPGQGLNQPQHF	TGTGCCAGCAGCCCGGGACAGGGGCTCAATCAGCCCCAGCATTTT	15	TRBV11-2	TRBD1	-	TRBJ1-5
CASSFFQGSYEQYF	TGTGCCAGCAGCTTCTTTCAGGGCTCCTACGAGCAGTACTTC	14	TRBV5-6	-	-	TRBJ2-7
CAGFTGTPNEQYF	TGTGCCGGTTTTACCGGGACACCGAACGAGCAGTACTTC	13	TRBV30	-	-	TRBJ2-7
CASSFIGHSLTDEQFF	TGCGCCAGCAGCTTTATCGGACACAGTCTTACTGATGAGCAGTTCTTC	16	TRBV4-1	-	-	TRBJ2-1
CASSEDGLGEQFF	TGTGCCAGCAGTGAAGACGGTCTCGGTGAGCAGTTCTTC	13	TRBV2	-	-	TRBJ2-1
CASSPLAVAAAFF	TGTGCCAGCAGTCCCTTGGCGGTTGCAGCAGCTTTCTTT	13	TRBV28	-	-	TRBJ1-1
CASSAETGMKVYGYTF	TGTGCCAGCAGCGCCGAAACAGGGATGAAGGTCTATGGCTACACCTTC	16	TRBV5-4	-	-	TRBJ1-2
CASSYRAGGEETQYF	TGTGCCAGCAGTTACCGAGCGGGGGGAGAAGAGACCCAGTACTTC	15	TRBV6-5	TRBD2	-	TRBJ2-5
CASSIVPGDTEAFF	TGTGCCAGTAGTATAGTGCCGGGGGACACTGAAGCTTTCTTT	14	TRBV19	-	-	TRBJ1-1
CSVWGLQAITDTQYF	TGCAGCGTTTGGGGTCTACAGGCAATTACAGATACGCAGTATTTT	15	TRBV29-1	-	-	TRBJ2-3
CASSIQGHVSYEQYF	TGTGCCAGCTCAATACAGGGCCACGTCTCCTACGAGCAGTACTTC	15	TRBV18	-	-	TRBJ2-7
CASSLTQGMNTEAFF	TGTGCCAGCAGTTTAACGCAGGGGATGAACACTGAAGCTTTCTTT	15	TRBV28	-	-	TRBJ1-1
CASSLGQGLGETQYF	TGTGCCAGCAGCTTGGGACAGGGGTTAGGAGAGACCCAGTACTTC	15	TRBV5-6	TRBD1	few	TRBJ2-5
CASSEGNIGGTDTQYF	TGTGCCAGCAGTGAAGGGAACATCGGGGGCACAGATACGCAGTATTTT	16	TRBV2	-	once	TRBJ2-3
CASSFGEPQHF	TGTGCCAGCAGTTTTGGAGAGCCCCAGCATTTT	11	TRBV6-6	-	-	TRBJ1-5
CASSPVRTDTQYF	TGTGCCAGCAGCCCTGTCCGCACAGATACGCAGTATTTT	13	TRBV7-6	-	-	TRBJ2-3
CASSLRGTEAFF	TGTGCCAGCAGTTTGAGAGGAACTGAAGCTTTCTTT	12	TRBV7-2	-	-	TRBJ1-1
CASSDGGDPYGYTF	TGTGCCAGCAGCGATGGAGGGGATCCCTATGGCTACACCTTC	14	TRBV5-4	-	-	TRBJ1-2
CASSTGQTFSGNTIYF	TGTGCCAGCTCAACGGGACAGACCTTCTCTGGAAACACCATATATTTT	16	TRBV18	TRBD1	-	TRBJ1-3
CASMGVRGRFADTQYF	TGTGCCAGTATGGGGGTTCGCGGGAGGTTTGCAGATACGCAGTATTTT	16	TRBV19	TRBD2	once	TRBJ2-3
CASSPLTGSGNTIYF	TGTGCCAGCAGCCCACTTACAGGGTCTGGAAACACCATATATTTT	15	TRBV7-6	-	-	TRBJ1-3
CASSSTTGGEKLFF	TGTGCCAGCAGTTCGACAACCGGGGGGGAAAAACTGTTTTTT	14	TRBV6-6	-	-	TRBJ1-4
CASSQGDSESYEQYF	TGTGCCAGCAGCCAAGGTGATAGCGAGTCCTACGAGCAGTACTTC	15	TRBV4-2	-	-	TRBJ2-7
CASSPTNLQGTEAFF	TGTGCCAGCAGCCCTACCAATCTACAGGGGACTGAAGCTTTCTTT	15	TRBV9	TRBD1	-	TRBJ1-1
CASSTGTGTNEKLFF	TGTGCCAGCAGTACAGGGACGGGAACTAATGAAAAACTGTTTTTT	15	TRBV28	-	-	TRBJ1-4
CASSLVDRGPWNYGYTF	TGTGCCAGCAGCTTGGTGGACAGGGGCCCCTGGAACTATGGCTACACCTTC	17	TRBV5-4	TRBD1	-	TRBJ1-2
CASSFGTGTNTEAFF	TGCGCCAGCAGCTTTGGGACAGGAACTAACACTGAAGCTTTCTTT	15	TRBV5-1	TRBD1	-	TRBJ1-1
CASTQRTSPYNEQFF	TGTGCCAGCACCCAAAGGACTAGTCCCTACAATGAGCAGTTCTTC	15	TRBV6-4	TRBD2	once	TRBJ2-1
CASSSLTGEANTEAFF	TGTGCCAGCAGCTCATTGACAGGGGAGGCGAACACTGAAGCTTTCTTT	16	TRBV5-5	TRBD1	-	TRBJ1-1
CASKGGRNDEQFF	TGCGCCAGCAAGGGCGGGAGGAACGATGAGCAGTTCTTC	13	TRBV10-2	TRBD2	-	TRBJ2-1
CASSDYGLGSTDTQYF	TGCGCCAGCAGTGATTACGGACTCGGGAGCACAGATACGCAGTATTTT	16	TRBV10-1	-	-	TRBJ2-3
CASSYEGGYGYTF	TGTGCCAGCAGTTACGAAGGCGGGTATGGCTACACCTTC	13	TRBV6-5	-	-	TRBJ1-2
CSVEAQVDTQYF	TGCAGCGTTGAAGCCCAGGTGGATACGCAGTATTTT	12	TRBV29-1	-	-	TRBJ2-3
CASSYEPPGQGVISSGNTIYF	TGCGCCAGCAGCTACGAACCTCCGGGACAGGGCGTTATAAGCTCTGGAAACACCATATATTTT	21	TRBV5-1	TRBD1	-	TRBJ1-3
CASSLEGQGSGNTIYF	TGTGCCAGCAGCTTAGAAGGACAGGGATCGGGAAACACCATATATTTT	16	TRBV7-2	TRBD1	-	TRBJ1-3
CAWRQAGANVLTF	TGTGCCTGGAGACAAGCTGGGGCCAACGTCCTGACTTTC	13	TRBV30	-	-	TRBJ2-6
CASSQDSIARNPTEAFF	TGTGCCAGCAGCCAAGATAGTATAGCGAGAAACCCCACTGAAGCTTTCTTT	17	TRBV14	-	-	TRBJ1-1
CASSRDRDNIQYF	TGTGCCAGCAGCCGGGACAGAGATAACATTCAGTACTTC	13	TRBV2	TRBD1	-	TRBJ2-4
CASSTSGGALRTQYF	TGTGCCAGCAGTACTAGCGGGGGGGCCCTGCGTACGCAGTATTTT	15	TRBV5-4	TRBD2	-	TRBJ2-3
CASSVVSLAGTEQYF	TGTGCCAGCAGCGTAGTCTCCCTAGCGGGAACCGAGCAGTACTTC	15	TRBV9	TRBD2	-	TRBJ2-7
CASVRGVGEKLFF	TGTGCCAGCGTCCGGGGGGTGGGTGAAAAACTGTTTTTT	13	TRBV7-9	-	-	TRBJ1-4
CASSLGLAGASTYEQYF	TGTGCCAGCAGCTTAGGACTAGCGGGGGCCTCGACCTACGAGCAGTACTTC	17	TRBV11-2	TRBD2	-	TRBJ2-7
CASSAWRSGLGTDTQYF	TGTGCCAGCTCAGCCTGGAGATCGGGTCTTGGGACAGATACGCAGTATTTT	17	TRBV18	-	-	TRBJ2-3
CASSPGLAGEETQYF	TGTGCCAGCAGCCCCGGACTAGCGGGAGAAGAGACCCAGTACTTC	15	TRBV7-2	TRBD2	-	TRBJ2-5
CASSQDPGQGQGDTQYF	TGTGCCAGCAGCCAAGACCCGGGACAGGGGCAGGGAGATACGCAGTATTTT	17	TRBV4-2	TRBD1	-	TRBJ2-3
CASSLGTRPYEQYF	TGTGCCAGCAGCCTAGGGACACGACCGTACGAGCAGTACTTC	14	TRBV7-2	-	-	TRBJ2-7
CASSPAGATSDYTF	TGTGCCAGCTCACCTGCGGGCGCGACCTCGGACTACACCTTC	14	TRBV18	-	-	TRBJ1-2
CASSPGPTGVTNF	TGTGCCAGTAGTCCGGGGCCTACAGGGGTCACAAATTTT	13	TRBV19	TRBD1	once	TRBJ1-3